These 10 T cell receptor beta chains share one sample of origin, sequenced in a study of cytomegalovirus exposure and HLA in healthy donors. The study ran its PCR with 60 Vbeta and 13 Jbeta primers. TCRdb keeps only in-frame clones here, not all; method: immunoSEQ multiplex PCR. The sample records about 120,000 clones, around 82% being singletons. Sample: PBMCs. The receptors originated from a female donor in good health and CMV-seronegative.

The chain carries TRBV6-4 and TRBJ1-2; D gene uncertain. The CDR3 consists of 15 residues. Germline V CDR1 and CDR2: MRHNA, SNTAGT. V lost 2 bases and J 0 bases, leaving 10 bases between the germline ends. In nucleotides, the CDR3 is TGTGCCAGCAGTGACCCGCAGCGCGCTAACTATGGCTACACCTTC. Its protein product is CASSDPQRANYGYTF.

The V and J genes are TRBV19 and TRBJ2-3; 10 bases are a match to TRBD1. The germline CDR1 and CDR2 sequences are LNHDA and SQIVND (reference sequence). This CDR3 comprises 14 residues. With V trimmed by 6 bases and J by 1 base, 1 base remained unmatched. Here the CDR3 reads CASRDRGGTDTQYF. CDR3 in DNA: TGTGCCAGTAGGGACAGGGGGGGCACAGATACGCAGTATTTT.

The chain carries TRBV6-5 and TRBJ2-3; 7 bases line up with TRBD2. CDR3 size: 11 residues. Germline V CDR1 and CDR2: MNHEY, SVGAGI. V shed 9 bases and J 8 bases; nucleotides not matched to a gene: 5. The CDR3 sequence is CASREDITQYF. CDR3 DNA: TGTGCCAGTCGGGAGGATATTACGCAGTATTTT.

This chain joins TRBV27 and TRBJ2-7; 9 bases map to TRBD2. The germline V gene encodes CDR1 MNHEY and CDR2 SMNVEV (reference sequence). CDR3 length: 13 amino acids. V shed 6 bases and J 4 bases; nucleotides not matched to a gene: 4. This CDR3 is CASRGLAAYEQYF. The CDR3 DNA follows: TGTGCCAGCAGGGGACTAGCCGCATACGAGCAGTACTTC.

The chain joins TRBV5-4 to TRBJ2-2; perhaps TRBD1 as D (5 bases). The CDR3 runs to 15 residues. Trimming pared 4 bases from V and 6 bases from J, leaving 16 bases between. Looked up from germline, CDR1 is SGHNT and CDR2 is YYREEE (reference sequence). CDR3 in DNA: TGTGCCAGCAGCCCCACCCAGGGAATACCCGGGGAGCTGTTTTTT. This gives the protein CASSPTQGIPGELFF.

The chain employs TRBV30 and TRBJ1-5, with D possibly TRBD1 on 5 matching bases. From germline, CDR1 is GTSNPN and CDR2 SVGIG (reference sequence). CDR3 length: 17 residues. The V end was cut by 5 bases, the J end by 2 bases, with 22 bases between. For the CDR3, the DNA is TGTGCCTGGGACCGAGGCAGGGCGAGGATCGGCAATCAGCCCCAGCATTTT. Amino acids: CAWDRGRARIGNQPQHF.

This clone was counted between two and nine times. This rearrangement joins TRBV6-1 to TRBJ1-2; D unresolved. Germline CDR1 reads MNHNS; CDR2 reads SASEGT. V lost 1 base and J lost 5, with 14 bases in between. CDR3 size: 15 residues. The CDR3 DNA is TGTGCCAGCAGTGAAGTAAGCGGGAGACGATATGGCTACACCTTC. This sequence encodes CASSEVSGRRYGYTF.

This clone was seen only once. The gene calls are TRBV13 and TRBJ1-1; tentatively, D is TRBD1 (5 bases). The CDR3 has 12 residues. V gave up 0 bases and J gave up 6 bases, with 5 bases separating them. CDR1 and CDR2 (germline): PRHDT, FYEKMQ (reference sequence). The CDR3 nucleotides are TGTGCCAGCAGCTTAGGGACAGCTGAAGCTTTCTTT. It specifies CASSLGTAEAFF.

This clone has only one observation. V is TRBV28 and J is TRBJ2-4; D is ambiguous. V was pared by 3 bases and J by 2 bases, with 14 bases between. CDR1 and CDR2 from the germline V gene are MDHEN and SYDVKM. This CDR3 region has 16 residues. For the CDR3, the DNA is TGTGCCAGCAGTTTTGGGCTGTTGGTAACCAAAAACATTCAGTACTTC. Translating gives CASSFGLLVTKNIQYF.

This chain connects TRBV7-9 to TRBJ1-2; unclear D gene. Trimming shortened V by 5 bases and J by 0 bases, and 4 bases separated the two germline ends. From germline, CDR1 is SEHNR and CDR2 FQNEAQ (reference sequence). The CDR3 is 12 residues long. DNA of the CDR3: TGTGCCAGCAGCCCCTCTAACTATGGCTACACCTTC. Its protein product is CASSPSNYGYTF.